This TCR beta chain was obtained from a study of beta chain features in type 1 diabetes. Study information: Cell yields, age and gender were similar between patients and healthy donors. Analysis included under 120,000,000 sorted cells drawn from all samples. General study findings and limits: People with Type 1 diabetes carried modestly yet significantly shorter TCRB CDR3s in all four CD4+ subsets.

V lost 5 bases to trimming and J lost 10 bases, with 12 bases between them. The CDR3 is 12 amino acids. Germline V CDR1 and CDR2: MDHEN, SYDVKM. On this clone: Its antigen is still unknown.

Expressed TCRB transcripts were sequenced because the isolated RNA had all been reverse transcribed beforehand. Each sample of naive, central memory or regulatory T cells had, on average, roughly 3.4 million reads. The table came from immunoSEQ multiplex PCR; TCRdb's copy has only in-frame clones and leaves some out. The sample consists of around 430,000 clones, 30% of them appearing once. The receptor's source is a man younger than 35 in good health. The gene calls are TRBV28 and TRBJ2-1, with D hard to call. Sequencing input: naive CD4+ T cells from blood. The CDR3 region is CASSGIGSEQFF. In DNA, the CDR3 is TGTGCCAGCAGTGGCATCGGTTCGGAGCAGTTCTTC.